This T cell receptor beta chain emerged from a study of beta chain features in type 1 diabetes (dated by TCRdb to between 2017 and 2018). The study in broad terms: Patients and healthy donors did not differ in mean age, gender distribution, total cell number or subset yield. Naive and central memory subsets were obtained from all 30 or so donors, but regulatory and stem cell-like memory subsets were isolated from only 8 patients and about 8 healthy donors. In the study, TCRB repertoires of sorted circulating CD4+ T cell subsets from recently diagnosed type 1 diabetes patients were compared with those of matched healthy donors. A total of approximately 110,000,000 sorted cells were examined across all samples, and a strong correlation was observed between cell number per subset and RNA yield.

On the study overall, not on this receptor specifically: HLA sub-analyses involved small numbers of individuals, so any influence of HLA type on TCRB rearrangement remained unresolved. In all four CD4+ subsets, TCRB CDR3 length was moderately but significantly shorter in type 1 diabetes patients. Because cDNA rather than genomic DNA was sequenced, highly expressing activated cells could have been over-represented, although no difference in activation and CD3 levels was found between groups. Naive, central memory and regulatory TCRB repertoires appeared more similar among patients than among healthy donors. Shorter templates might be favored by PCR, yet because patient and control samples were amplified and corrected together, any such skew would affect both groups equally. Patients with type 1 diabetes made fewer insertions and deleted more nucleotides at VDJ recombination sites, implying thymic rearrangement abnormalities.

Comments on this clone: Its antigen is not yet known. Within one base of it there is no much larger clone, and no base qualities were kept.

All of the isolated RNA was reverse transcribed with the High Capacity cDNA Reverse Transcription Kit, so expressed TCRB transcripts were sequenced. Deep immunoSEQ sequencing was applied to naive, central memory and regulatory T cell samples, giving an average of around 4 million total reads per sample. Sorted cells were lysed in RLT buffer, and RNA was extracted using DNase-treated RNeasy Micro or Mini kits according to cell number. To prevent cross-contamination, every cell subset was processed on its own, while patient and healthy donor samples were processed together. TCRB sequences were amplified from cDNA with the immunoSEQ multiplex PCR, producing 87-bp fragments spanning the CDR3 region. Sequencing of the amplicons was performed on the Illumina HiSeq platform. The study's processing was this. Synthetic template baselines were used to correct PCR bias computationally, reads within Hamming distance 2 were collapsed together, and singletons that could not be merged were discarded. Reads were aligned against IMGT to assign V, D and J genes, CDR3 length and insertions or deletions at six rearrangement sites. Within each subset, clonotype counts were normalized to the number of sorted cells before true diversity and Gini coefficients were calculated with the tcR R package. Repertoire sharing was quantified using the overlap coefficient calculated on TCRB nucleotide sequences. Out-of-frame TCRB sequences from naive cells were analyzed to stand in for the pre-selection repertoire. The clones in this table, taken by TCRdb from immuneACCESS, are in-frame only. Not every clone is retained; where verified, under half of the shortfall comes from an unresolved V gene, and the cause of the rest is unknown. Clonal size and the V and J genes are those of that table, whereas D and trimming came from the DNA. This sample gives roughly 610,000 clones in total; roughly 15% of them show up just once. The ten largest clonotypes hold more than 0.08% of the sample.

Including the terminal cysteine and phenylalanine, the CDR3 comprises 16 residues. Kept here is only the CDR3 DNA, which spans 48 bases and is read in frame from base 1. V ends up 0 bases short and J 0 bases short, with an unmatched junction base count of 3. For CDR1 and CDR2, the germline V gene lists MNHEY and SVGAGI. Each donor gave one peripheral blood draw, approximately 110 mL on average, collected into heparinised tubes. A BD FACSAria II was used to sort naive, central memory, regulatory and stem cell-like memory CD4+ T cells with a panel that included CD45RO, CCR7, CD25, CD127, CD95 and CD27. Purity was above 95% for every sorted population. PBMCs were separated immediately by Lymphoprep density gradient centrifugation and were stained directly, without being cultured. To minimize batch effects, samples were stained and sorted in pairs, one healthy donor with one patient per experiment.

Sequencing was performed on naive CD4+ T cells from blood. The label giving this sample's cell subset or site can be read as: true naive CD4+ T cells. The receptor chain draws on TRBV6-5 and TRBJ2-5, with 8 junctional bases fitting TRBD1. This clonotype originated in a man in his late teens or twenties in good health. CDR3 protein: CASSYSTGADQETQYF. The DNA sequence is TGTGCCAGCAGTTACTCGACAGGGGCCGACCAAGAGACCCAGTACTTC.